This TCR beta chain was captured by sequencing in a study of shared clonotypes between healthy human individuals. Study outcomes and limitations: Non-shared clonotypes were found to have lower generation probabilities than the clonotypes that were shared by all four of the sorted-subset donors.

On this clone itself: Its matching antigen is unknown.

CDR1 is MDHEN, CDR2 SYDVKM, per germline. The V segment lost 2 bases and the J segment 6 bases; nucleotides outside the gene matches: 5. The CDR3 totals 15 residues. Profiling relied on immunoSEQ multiplex PCR, and the TCRdb table lists in-frame clones only, not all of them. Among around 600,000 clones listed, approximately 96% were seen once. CD45RO-negative, CCR7-selected cells formed the naive CD8 fraction, which excluded terminally differentiated effector memory CD45RA+ cells. Recent acute infections and vaccinations were absent in the healthy HIV-negative adult donors. The source material was naive CD8+ T cells sorted from blood. The rearrangement joins TRBV28 to TRBJ2-1; 9 bases line up with TRBD2. The sequence came from a woman in her twenties or thirties in good health. Here the CDR3 DNA reads TGTGCCAGCAGTTTAGGGCTAGCGGGACTCAATGAGCAGTTCTTC. This sequence encodes CASSLGLAGLNEQFF.